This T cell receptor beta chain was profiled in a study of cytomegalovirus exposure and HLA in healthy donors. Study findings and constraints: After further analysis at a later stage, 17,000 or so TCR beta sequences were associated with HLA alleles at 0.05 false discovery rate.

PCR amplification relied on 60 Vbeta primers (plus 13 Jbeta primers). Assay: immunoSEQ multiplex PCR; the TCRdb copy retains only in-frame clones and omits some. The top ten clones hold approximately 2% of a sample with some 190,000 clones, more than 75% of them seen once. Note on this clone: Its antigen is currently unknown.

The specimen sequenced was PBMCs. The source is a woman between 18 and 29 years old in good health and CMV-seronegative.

The CDR3 sequence is CASSEYLEGYEQYF. CDR3 bases: TGTGCCAGCAGTGAATATCTTGAGGGCTACGAGCAGTACTTC. The chain recombines TRBV25-1 with TRBJ2-5; D may be TRBD2 (5 bases). Judging by the DNA end, TRBJ2-7 fits better; the J call may be wrong. Germline lookup yields CDR1 MGHDK and CDR2 SYGVNS. CDR3 length: 14 residues.